This is a list of T cell receptor beta chains from one sample in a study of metastatic and nonmetastatic thyroid tumors. TCRdb re-called the PCR reads with MiXCR. The sample yields 30,000 to 35,000 clones, roughly a sixth seen once. The sequencing sample was made of blood. The receptors were sampled from a female donor with papillary thyroid cancer or a benign thyroid nodule (not recorded which). Some clones in this sample may be carry-over from other donors' samples. CDR3s include the opening cysteine and the closing phenylalanine or tryptophan. D genes are given only for firm matches. Not every row has a clone size; where given, it reads once, few, many or a size class.

size: few
J: TRBJ1-6
D: .
V: TRBV7-8
length: 14
DNA: TGTGCCAGCAGCTCCCGGTCCCTCCAGGGAGCCCTCCACTTT
CDR3: CASSSRSLQGALHF

size: many
J: TRBJ1-5
D: TRBD1
V: TRBV20-1
length: 14
DNA: TGCAGTGCTAGAGCGACAGGGGTCAATCGGCCCCAGCATTTT
CDR3: CSARATGVNRPQHF

size: many
J: TRBJ1-3
D: .
V: TRBV9
length: 16
DNA: TGTGCCAGCAGCCCTCAGTTGGTAGGGGCTGGAAACACCATATATTTT
CDR3: CASSPQLVGAGNTIYF

size: .
J: TRBJ2-7
D: .
V: TRBV20-1
length: 13
DNA: TGCAGTGCTGGGGGGGCCGGCTGGTACGAGCAGTACTTC
CDR3: CSAGGAGWYEQYF

size: .
J: TRBJ2-3
D: TRBD2
V: TRBV5-1
length: 17
DNA: TGCGCCAGCAGCTTTACGACTAGCGGGAGAGATAAAAATACGCAGTATTTT
CDR3: CASSFTTSGRDKNTQYF

size: .
J: TRBJ1-6
D: TRBD1
V: TRBV7-3
length: 14
DNA: TGTGCCAGCAGCTCCCAGGGGGCGGCTTCGCCCCTCCACTTT
CDR3: CASSSQGAASPLHF

size: many
J: TRBJ2-1
D: .
V: TRBV7-2
length: 18
DNA: TGTGCCAGCAGCTTAGCGGGGCGGGGGCAGAGCTCCTACAATGAGCAGTTCTTC
CDR3: CASSLAGRGQSSYNEQFF

size: few
J: TRBJ1-5
D: .
V: TRBV15
length: 17
DNA: TGTGCCACCAGCAGAGTAGCAGGGGCCTATAGCAATCAGCCCCAGCATTTT
CDR3: CATSRVAGAYSNQPQHF

size: few
J: TRBJ2-7
D: .
V: TRBV2
length: 14
DNA: TGTGCCAGCAGTGTCCCACCAAAGACCCACGAGCAGTACTTC
CDR3: CASSVPPKTHEQYF

size: many
J: TRBJ2-7
D: .
V: TRBV5-1
length: 16
DNA: TGCGCCAGCAGCGGGGACCCGGCTAGCTTGGGCTACGAGCAGTACTTC
CDR3: CASSGDPASLGYEQYF

size: many
J: TRBJ1-5
D: TRBD1
V: TRBV6-6
length: 18
DNA: TGTGCCAGCAGTTACTCGATAATGGGACAGGGGGCGAATCAGCCCCAGCATTTT
CDR3: CASSYSIMGQGANQPQHF

size: many
J: TRBJ2-7
D: .
V: TRBV6-2/TRBV6-3
length: 14
DNA: TGTGCCAGCAGTTACGACCATGGGTCCTACGAGCAGTACTTC
CDR3: CASSYDHGSYEQYF